These 19 T cell receptor beta chains were sequenced from one sample in a study of cytomegalovirus exposure and HLA in healthy donors. Researchers ran the PCR with 60 Vbeta and 13 Jbeta primers. Profiled with immunoSEQ multiplex PCR; TCRdb holds only in-frame clones, not every one. The repertoire holds more than 150,000 clones, with roughly 80% as singletons. The sequenced material came from PBMCs. The source is a man aged 50-59 years in good health and CMV-seronegative.

This clone showed up just a few times. V gene TRBV15 combines with J gene TRBJ1-6; 10 nucleotides align to TRBD1. The CDR3 loop spans 16 amino acids. The J segment lost 10 bases and the V segment lost 5 bases, leaving 11 bases of the junction unmatched. Germline loops: CDR1 LNHNV, CDR2 YYDKDF (reference sequence). CDR3 amino acids: CATSPGRTGGGSPLHF. CDR3 nucleotides: TGTGCCACCAGCCCTGGAAGGACAGGGGGAGGATCACCCCTCCACTTT.

There are many counts of this clone. The genes are TRBV7-9 and TRBJ1-1; no definite D call. V dropped 2 bases and J dropped 0 bases, with 10 bases sitting between them. The CDR3 is 15 residues long. The germline CDR1 and CDR2 sequences are SEHNR and FQNEAQ (reference sequence). The CDR3 spells CASSLRTGVNTEAFF. The CDR3 DNA reads as TGTGCCAGCAGCTTACGAACCGGGGTGAACACTGAAGCTTTCTTT.

The chain joins TRBV7-9 to TRBJ2-7, with 9 bases aligning to TRBD2. J gave up 2 bases and V 4 bases, and 6 bases lay outside the gene matches. The germline V gene encodes CDR1 SEHNR and CDR2 FQNEAQ (reference sequence). The CDR3 sequence is 15 residues long. The CDR3 DNA is TGTGCCAGCAGCTCAGAGAGCGGGGGGCCCTACGAGCAGTACTTC. Residues: CASSSESGGPYEQYF.

This chain connects TRBV15 to TRBJ1-2; no firm D call. CDR3 length equals 19 residues. Germline V gene data show CDR1 as LNHNV and CDR2 as YYDKDF (reference sequence). The V gene lost 2 bases and the J gene lost 3 bases, with 25 bases spanning the gap. The chain's CDR3 is CATSRSGASQFPGDYGYTF. DNA of the CDR3: TGTGCCACCAGCAGAAGCGGTGCCAGCCAGTTCCCCGGAGACTATGGCTACACCTTC.

This chain joins TRBV7-2 and TRBJ1-5; 7 nucleotides match TRBD1. Per the germline V gene, CDR1 is SGHTA and CDR2 is FQGNSA. V shed 8 bases and J 7 bases; nucleotides not matched to a gene: 11. This CDR3 has 14 residues. Written as DNA, the CDR3 is TGTGCCAGCGGCCGACCAGGGGGTGGACAGCCCCAGCATTTT. This encodes CASGRPGGGQPQHF. The full variable domain, rest sourced from reference TRBV7-2 and TRBJ1-5, is GAGVSQSPSNKVTEKGKDVELRCDPISGHTALYWYRQSLGQGLEFLIYFQGNSAPDKSGLPSDRFSAERTGGSVSTLTIQRTQQEDSAVYLCASGRPGGGQPQHFGDGTRLSIL.

The chain is built from TRBV13 and TRBJ1-4, with D perhaps matching TRBD1 (6 bases). With 1 base removed from V and 10 bases from J, the gap between germline ends came to 13 bases. The CDR3 length is 14 residues. The germline gives CDR1 PRHDT, CDR2 FYEKMQ (reference sequence). The CDR3 protein is CASSLAVGGRKLFF. As DNA, the CDR3 is TGTGCCAGCAGCTTAGCCGTCGGGGGGCGAAAACTGTTTTTT.

The chain joins TRBV12-5 to TRBJ1-6; D remains unclear. Trimming took 7 bases from V and 8 from J, leaving 15 bases between them. Germline CDR1 reads LGHNT; CDR2 reads FRNRAP. This CDR3 is built from 14 residues. CDR3 amino acids: CASAWSQEDSPLHF. The CDR3 DNA is TGTGCTAGTGCGTGGAGTCAGGAGGATTCACCCCTCCACTTT. The whole variable domain, filled in from reference TRBV12-5 and TRBJ1-6, reads DARVTQTPRHKVTEMGQEVTMRCQPILGHNTVFWYRQTMMQGLELLAYFRNRAPLDDSGMPKDRFSAEMPDATLATLKIQPSEPRDSAVYFCASAWSQEDSPLHFGNGTRLTVT.

This clone appeared a single time. The gene calls are TRBV10-2 and TRBJ2-5; D is possibly TRBD2 (7 bases). The CDR3 extends over 15 amino acids. Germline CDR1 WSHSY, CDR2 SAAADI. V was clipped by 3 bases and J by 2 bases, with 13 bases between them. CDR3 sequence (DNA): TGCGCCAGCAGTGATCCAGCGGGGACACAAGAGACCCAGTACTTC. Translating gives CASSDPAGTQETQYF.

The CDR3, as DNA: TGCGCCAGCTCTCCGGGGGGGCTAGAGACCCAGTACTTC. This encodes CASSPGGLETQYF. V is TRBV5-1 and J is TRBJ2-5, with 8 nucleotides matching TRBD2. Looked up from germline, CDR1 is SGHRS and CDR2 is YFSETQ. The CDR3 runs 13 residues. V was clipped by 7 bases and J by 4 bases; unmatched bases: 6. The variable domain in full, completed from reference TRBV5-1 and TRBJ2-5, reads KAGVTQTPRYLIKTRGQQVTLSCSPISGHRSVSWYQQTPGQGLQFLFEYFSETQRNKGNFPGRFSGRQFSNSRSEMNVSTLELGDSALYLCASSPGGLETQYFGPGTRLLVL.

This chain links TRBV10-3 with TRBJ1-5; D gene unclear. The CDR3 spans 14 residues. Trimming took 5 bases from V and 2 from J, leaving 10 bases between them. The germline V gene has CDR1 ENHRY and CDR2 SYGVKD. CDR3 residues: CAISPAAGNQPQHF. CDR3 bases: TGTGCCATCAGTCCGGCTGCGGGCAATCAGCCCCAGCATTTT.

This chain links TRBV6-5 with TRBJ2-7; the D gene is possibly TRBD1 (5 bases). Germline CDR1 and CDR2: MNHEY and SVGAGI. CDR3 length: 12 amino acids. V lost 9 bases to trimming and J lost 1 base, with 10 bases between them. DNA of the CDR3: TGTGCCAGTTCGACAGAATCCTACGAGCAGTACTTC. Encoded protein: CASSTESYEQYF.

The V and J genes are TRBV5-6 and TRBJ2-3; weak D call: TRBD1 (5 bases). Germline V CDR1 and CDR2: SGHDT, YYEEEE. The CDR3 totals 16 residues. V lost 2 bases and J 2 bases, leaving 15 bases between the germline ends. The CDR3: CASSFALTAFTDTQYF. In nucleotides, the CDR3 is TGTGCCAGCAGCTTCGCCTTGACAGCTTTCACAGATACGCAGTATTTT.

Of note for this clone: At one boundary the junction diverges from the germline segment, which might be a read error. The chain carries TRBV7-9 and TRBJ1-1; TRBD1 might be the D (6 bases). The CDR3 is 12 amino acids. Germline V gives CDR1 SEHNR, CDR2 FQNEAQ (reference sequence). CDR3 protein: CSSSVSGTPAFF. In DNA form, the CDR3 reads TGTTCCAGCAGCGTGTCGGGGACACCGGCTTTCTTT.

The rearrangement uses TRBV27 and TRBJ2-1; TRBD1 matches 8 bases. This CDR3 spans 15 amino acids. V shed 1 base, J shed 2 bases, and the junction held 1 base outside the gene matches. The germline V gene has CDR1 MNHEY and CDR2 SMNVEV (reference sequence). CDR3 in amino acids: CASSLWTGTYNEQFF. The CDR3, as DNA: TGTGCCAGCAGTTTATGGACAGGGACCTACAATGAGCAGTTCTTC.

J is TRBJ1-1 and V is TRBV5-1; unclear D gene. Trimming stripped 4 bases from V and 9 bases from J, with 16 bases between. Germline V gene sequence: CDR1 SGHRS, CDR2 YFSETQ. The CDR3 covers 13 residues. This CDR3 is CASSLRTGEQAFF. DNA of the CDR3: TGCGCCAGCAGCCTAAGGACTGGAGAACAAGCTTTCTTT.

The CDR3 sequence: CASSLGDNFRSYNEQFF. The CDR3 DNA reads TGTGCCAGCAGCTTAGGGGACAATTTTCGCTCCTACAATGAGCAGTTCTTC. The chain uses TRBV7-2 and TRBJ2-1, with D possibly being TRBD1 (6 bases). Germline V gene data show CDR1 as SGHTA and CDR2 as FQGNSA. Trimming pared 1 base from V and 0 bases from J, leaving 13 bases between. This CDR3 spans 17 amino acids.

The rearrangement links TRBV27 to TRBJ2-2; D remains unclear. Germline V gene lookup returns CDR1 MNHEY and CDR2 SMNVEV (reference sequence). The CDR3 is made up of 12 amino acids. Trimming pared 6 bases from V and 4 bases from J, leaving 6 bases between. CDR3 amino acids: CASRSFTGELFF. For the CDR3, the DNA is TGTGCCAGCAGGTCCTTCACCGGGGAGCTGTTTTTT.

The V call is TRBV19, the J call TRBJ1-4; 8 bases map to TRBD1. The CDR3 has 17 residues. With V trimmed by 5 bases and J by 4 bases, 12 bases remained unmatched. Germline V gene data show CDR1 as LNHDA and CDR2 as SQIVND (reference sequence). DNA of the CDR3: TGTGCCAGTAGTCTGGACAGGGCCCCCAATTATAATGAAAAACTGTTTTTT. This codes for CASSLDRAPNYNEKLFF.

The rearrangement links TRBV7-2 to TRBJ1-4; 7 nucleotides agree with TRBD1. Germline V gene lookup returns CDR1 SGHTA and CDR2 FQGNSA. The CDR3 totals 16 residues. Losses at the gene ends were 5 bases for V and 4 bases for J; bases not matched to a gene: 10. The CDR3 coding sequence is TGTGCCAGCAGCGGAGAAACAGGGGCGGGTAATGAAAAACTGTTTTTT. It translates to CASSGETGAGNEKLFF.